Described below is a single T cell receptor beta chain sequence and its context. No antigen is known for it. It has no much larger one-base neighbor in the sample; base qualities were not kept. These data come from a study of blood T cells in healthy people across ages (dated by TCRdb to the mid-2010s). The study in broad terms: In model experiments, template switching captured about one uniquely barcoded TCR beta cDNA molecule for every two T cells. Donors were grouped into four age groups: young (average roughly 15 years), middle-aged (39), aged (approximately 58) and long-lived (around 80). To avoid experimental bias, donors of different ages were spread randomly across the sequencing lanes. The study measured age-related changes in TCR beta repertoire diversity using deep sequencing normalized with unique cDNA molecular identifiers. The study analyzed two additional independent replicas of 1 million unique cDNA reads from the same blood draw for two donors, one aged 18 to 29 and one aged 80 or older.

V has 1 base trimmed and J has 5 bases trimmed; junction bases matching no gene number 7. Measured from the cysteine to the phenylalanine, the CDR3 is 16 residues long. Only CDR3 DNA remains: 48 bases, in frame from the first base. The CDR1 and CDR2 encoded by the germline V gene are SGHTA and FQGNSA. Systemically healthy Caucasian individuals from Russia, approximately 39 in total and aged 6 to 90 years, were included as donors. Ten milliliters of peripheral blood were drawn from each donor into EDTA-treated Vacutainer tubes. Ficoll-Paque density-gradient centrifugation was used to isolate PBMCs, with at least 6.5 million per sample. Trizol reagent was used to extract total RNA from PBMCs, with at least 5.5 micrograms per sample. The percentages of naive CD45RAhigh/CD27high T cells were determined by flow cytometry on a PBMC aliquot from every donor. Libraries were constructed by 5' RACE. The sample was run on an Illumina HiSeq 2500. A second PCR of roughly 7 to 11 cycles was run with a J-beta primer mix and a sample-barcoded 5' primer. A template-switch 5' adaptor carrying 12 random nucleotides introduced a unique molecular identifier onto each TCR beta cDNA molecule. Each sample yielded at least 2.5 million CDR3-containing paired-end reads. The Mint cDNA synthesis kit, primed by a TRBC-specific oligonucleotide, was used to synthesize first-strand cDNA from all RNA. Following uracil-DNA glycosylase treatment, all cDNA underwent a first 18-cycle PCR with the universal primers M1SS and BC2_uni_R. In the authors' own workflow: For normalization, 1 million high-quality reads were randomly selected from each sample, with every read carrying a distinct molecular identifier. Instead of being binned into consensus sequences, reads that shared molecular identifiers were thrown out. MiTCR, with a Q25 quality threshold and the strictest error-elimination algorithm, was used for CDR3 identification, clonotype clustering and error correction. A nonparametric unseen species model with Euler transformation was used to estimate a lower bound on total TCR beta diversity. Clones were called with MiXCR by TCRdb after fastp trimmed the public reads at Q25, and only in-frame beta chains were retained. CDR3 protein sequences are deduplicated, and each keeps its most common genes and DNA. It is TCRdb's table, rather than the study itself, that gives the V and J calls and clone size. This sample gives roughly 900,000 distinct CDR3 sequences in total; roughly 48% of them show up just once. In total, the top ten clones hold roughly 13% of the sample.

Findings and caveats that apply to the study as a whole: Because donor CMV infection status was unknown, age-related changes in expanded clonotypes were potentially confounded. Bulk unsorted PBMC profiling prevented conclusive comparison of naive and antigen-experienced compartments. Compared with the aged group, the long-lived group had more naive CD4+ T cells, fewer expanded clones and increased TCR diversity, a pattern suggesting age selection. Observed TCR beta diversity per million T cells fell roughly linearly with age, and a significant reduction was already apparent by age roughly 40. Observed TCR beta diversity correlated strongly with the percentage of naive T cells measured by flow cytometry. Estimates of total diversity based on one million sequenced T cells were considered lower bounds and underestimates.

The chain is made from TRBV7-2 and TRBJ2-1; a stretch of 8 junction bases matches TRBD2. Sequencing input: blood. The origin of this receptor is a man younger than 45 in good health. The DNA sequence is TGTGCCAGCAGCTTAGTCGGGGGGGGACGAGACAATGAGCAGTTCTTC. Translated, this gives CASSLVGGGRDNEQFF.